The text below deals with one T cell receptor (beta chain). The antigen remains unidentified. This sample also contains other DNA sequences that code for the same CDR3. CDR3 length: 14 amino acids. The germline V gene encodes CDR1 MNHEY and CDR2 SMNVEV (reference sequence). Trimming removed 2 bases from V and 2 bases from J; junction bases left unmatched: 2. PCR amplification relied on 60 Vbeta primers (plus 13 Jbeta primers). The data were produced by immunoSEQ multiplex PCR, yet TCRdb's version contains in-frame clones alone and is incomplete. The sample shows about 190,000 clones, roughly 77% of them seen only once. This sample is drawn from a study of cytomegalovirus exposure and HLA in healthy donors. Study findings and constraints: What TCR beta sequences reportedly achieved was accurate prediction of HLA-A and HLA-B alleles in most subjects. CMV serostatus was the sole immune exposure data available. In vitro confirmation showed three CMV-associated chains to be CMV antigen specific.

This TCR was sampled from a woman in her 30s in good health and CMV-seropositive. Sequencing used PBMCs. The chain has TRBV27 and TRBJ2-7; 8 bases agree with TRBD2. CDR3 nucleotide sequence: TGTGCCAGCAGTTTAACGGGGGGGACCTACGAGCAGTACTTC. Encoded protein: CASSLTGGTYEQYF.